This entry describes one T cell receptor (beta chain). The clone's antigen remains unknown. No much larger clone exists at a distance of one base, and base qualities are not known. The library was generated by the immunoSEQ multiplex PCR assay. The multiplex PCR relied on a mix of 60 forward primers for TCR Vbeta segments and 13 reverse primers for TCR Jbeta segments. A multiplex PCR assay on genomic DNA amplified the CDR3 region of rearranged TCR beta genes. Amplified TCR beta libraries were sequenced as 87-base-pair reads on the Illumina HiSeq System. Turning to the authors' computational methods: A later analysis counted around 72 million unique TCR beta chains across the 670 or so repertoires, and around 9.9 million of these chains were shared by at least two donors. Raw reads were error-corrected and collapsed into unique sequences with a nearest-neighbor algorithm that merged closely related sequences to remove PCR and sequencing errors. CDR3 sequences were aligned to IMGT reference sequences to assign V, D and J gene segments. Each retained sequence needed at least a six-nucleotide match to both a V gene segment and a J gene segment. Rearrangements were called productive when the CDR3 lacked stop codons and stayed in frame with V and J; all others were non-productive. Following IMGT convention, CDR3 was defined as the stretch from the second conserved V-encoded cysteine up to the conserved J-encoded phenylalanine. The earlier analysis of about 610 of the donors excluded sequences that lacked an unambiguous match to a single V gene segment. An earlier analysis of a few hundred of the donors classified V segments as functional when productive rearrangements were above 56.7% and as segregating when the standard deviation between donors was above 5%. A statistical classification framework was built for diagnosing cytomegalovirus status from the catalog of TCR beta chain sequences. V and J gene assignment, in a later analysis, came from comparing TCR nucleotide sequences with IMGT/GENE-DB human TR gene sequences. Using the TCRdist pipeline, a later analysis assigned CDR3 sequences along with most-parsimonious VDJ recombination scenarios. In a later analysis, each TCR beta chain was defined by its CDR3 amino acid sequence together with its V-gene family, and reads lacking a unique V-gene family were excluded. A later analysis removed over 500 highly shared, low-generation-probability nucleotide sequences to deal with suspected cross-contamination and a sequencing artifact. For each public chain, a later analysis derived a clonal expansion index from normalized ranks of inferred template counts within each repertoire. Generation probabilities in a later analysis came from a VDJ recombination model fitted to out-of-frame rearrangements, and those results were checked against IGoR. A later analysis scored TCR-TCR, TCR-HLA and TCR-CMV co-occurrence with hypergeometric tests, applying a repertoire-size bias correction to TCR pairs. False discovery rates were estimated in a later analysis by permuting HLA or CMV assignments 20 times. In a later analysis, co-occurring TCRs were grouped using DBSCAN, and TCRdist sequence similarity was added for clustering within HLA-allele-positive subsets. For co-occurrence clustering, repertoires with fewer than 30,000 or more than 120,000 public chains were excluded, along with four to six repertoires with anomalous nucleotide sharing. The table was pulled from immuneACCESS by TCRdb, which kept in-frame rearrangements only. Such tables lose some clones; where checked, under half of the loss comes from unresolved V genes, and the rest has no known cause. From that table come the V and J calls and clone size; the DNA was used to work out D and trimming. The sample table holds approximately 100,000 clones, of which 60% to 80% were seen once. The ten largest clones capture roughly 6% of the sample.

The sample comes from a study of cytomegalovirus exposure and HLA in healthy donors listed by TCRdb under 2017. Context from the whole study: An earlier analysis of roughly 610 of the donors reported 276 Gb of sequence data and 117 million unique TCR beta sequences obtained from about 179 million T cells. Rather than drawing on any new phenotypic data, the later analysis identified candidate immune exposures from TCR beta sequences and the way those sequences occurred across donors. Of the roughly 400 genotyped donors, approximately 83% fell in the genetic ancestry cluster associated with self-reported Caucasian donors. In addition to the first cohort of 666 subjects, a separate validation cohort of around 110 different subjects was used. The study profiled the T cell repertoires of fewer than 850 subjects by immunosequencing and related them to cytomegalovirus serostatus. The study aimed to test whether signatures of past pathogen exposure could be identified by cataloging public T cell receptors. An earlier analysis of approximately 580 of the donors used high-throughput TCR beta sequencing to judge whether each TCR beta V gene segment behaved as functional or pseudogenic. HLA typing included class I and class II loci at four-digit resolution. Donor age, sex, ethnicity and CMV serostatus were compiled together with the repertoire data. Every discovery cohort repertoire had been produced on one sequencing platform. An early release that covered roughly 600 HLA-typed donors contained approximately 290 gigabases of sequencing data and 80 million or so unique TCR sequences. The number of donors typed differed by locus, with about 629-630 for A, B, C, DRB1 and DQB1, more than 500 for DQA1, approximately 580 for DPA1, and approximately 470 for DPB1. Genome-wide SNP genotypes for about 55% of the roughly 670 donors were used in a later genetic analysis, which treated that subset as a discovery cohort. Five DR-DQ haplotypes were treated as single units for association and clustering because of strong linkage in the cohort. To predict cytomegalovirus infection status, the study brought together high-throughput TCR immunosequencing, statistical association of individual TCRs with disease status, and machine learning. Across approximately 400 genotyped donors of the cohort, an average of roughly 250,000 unique TCR beta nucleotide sequences per donor were sequenced, and roughly a sixth of those sequences were non-productive. A later analysis re-examined previously published TCR beta repertoires from more than 550 donors and added high-resolution HLA genotyping to investigate patterns of TCR occurrence. The research as a whole found: A later analysis associated some 17,000 TCR beta sequences with specific HLA alleles at a false discovery rate of 0.05. The sequencing pipeline was judged likely to have produced a cluster of highly shared sequence variants as a technical artifact. In both the original and validation cohorts, the classifier was reported to diagnose cytomegalovirus status with high specificity and sensitivity. According to the authors, the approach could potentially be generalized to other disease states and immunological phenotypes. Because HLA typing was unavailable for some donors at each locus, only the typed subset was used in association tests. The study gave a list of about 160 TCR beta chains associated with cytomegalovirus. A later analysis found that HLA-associated TCR beta chains were more clonally expanded and had lower generation probabilities than equally common non-associated chains. When HLA alleles, especially DR and DQ, strongly co-occurred, TCR associations were difficult to assign to individual alleles. The presence/absence analyses assumed that sequencing depth was roughly uniform across donors, and that assumption may not be true. Across donors, most TCR sequences were observed very rarely, whereas some public TCRs were present in many individuals. In vitro tests confirmed that a few of the cytomegalovirus-associated TCR beta chains recognize cytomegalovirus antigens. Linkage disequilibrium might explain the correlated functional status among segregating V segments, but an unknown experimental factor could not be excluded. A further reported finding was that TCR beta sequences accurately predicted the HLA-A and HLA-B alleles for most subjects in the first cohort. Some IMGT-functional V segments, including TRBV6-2 and TRBV6-3, could not be told apart with the 87-base-pair reads, so those segments were excluded. Immune exposure information for the cohort was limited to CMV serostatus. An association between a missense DCLRE1C variant and V-gene and J-gene trimming of TCR beta chains was found in a later genetic analysis and replicated in an independent cohort. According to a later genetic analysis, donors in an Asian-associated ancestry cluster had fewer N-insertions in productive TCRs than the approximately 650-donor mean. A later analysis found that most CMV-associated TCR beta chains appeared HLA-restricted, with HLA associations seemingly driven largely by CMV exposure. According to a later analysis, TCR association rates differed among HLA loci, with DRB1 alleles showing the most associated TCRs and HLA-C alleles showing the fewest. In a later analysis, several top co-occurrence clusters were reported to appear linked to parvovirus B19, influenza, CMV and Epstein-Barr virus. Roughly 15 rarely observed V segments, including chromosome 9 orphons, were excluded from the earlier analysis of 550 to 700 of the donors because counts were too low. In an earlier analysis of 500 to 650 of the donors, most TCR beta V segments appeared in productive rearrangements about 87% or about 30% of the time, broadly matching IMGT annotations. Only TCR beta chains were sequenced in this cohort, and the absence of alpha or paired-chain data limited detectable features.

The cohort consisted of 600 to 750 healthy bone marrow donors. Cohort members were all nominally healthy when sampled, although unrecorded immune exposures were likely present. The donor tested CMV seropositive and was one of the 289 seropositive cohort members. A peripheral blood sample was provided by each donor, and peripheral blood mononuclear cells were used for TCR beta sequencing. Genomic DNA extraction from the blood cell samples was performed with the Qiagen DNeasy Blood Extraction Kit. The CDR3 goes from the cysteine to the phenylalanine over 14 residues. Of all the DNA, just the CDR3 is kept, 42 bases in frame from base 1. The germline V gene (reference sequence) supplies CDR1 SGHNT and CDR2 YYREEE. V lost 1 base and J lost 4 bases; the stretch between them is 11 bases long.

This chain joins TRBV5-4 to TRBJ1-2; the D gene is possibly TRBD1, with 6 bases matching. The sequenced sample consisted of PBMCs. The clonotype comes from a man in his fifties or sixties in good health and CMV-seropositive. The CDR3 region reads CASSLNRALYGYTF. The DNA reads as follows: TGTGCCAGCAGCTTGAACAGGGCGCTCTATGGCTACACCTTC.